This T cell receptor beta chain emerged from a study of Ad26.COV2.S vaccination and SARS-CoV-2 variants. With 1 base removed from V and 10 bases from J, the gap between germline ends came to 8 bases. The germline V gene has CDR1 DFQATT and CDR2 SNEGSKA (reference sequence). The CDR3 runs to 11 residues. Specified treatment: about 20 received Ad26.COV2.S at low or high dose, single or two shots; 5 received placebo; per-sample allocation not given. The samples date from day 63 after the first vaccine or placebo injection. TCRdb keeps only in-frame clones here, not all; method: immunoSEQ multiplex PCR. The data contain roughly 380,000 clones, roughly 85% of them singletons.

The sequences come from peripheral blood, collected in a trial of Ad26.COV2.S vaccine versus placebo. This chain uses TRBV20-1 with TRBJ2-1, with D tentatively TRBD2 (5 bases). This receptor was taken from a person aged 18-65 years who received the Ad26.COV2.S COVID-19 vaccine or a placebo. CDR3 nucleotide sequence: TGCAGTGCTAGAGTGGGCGGGGAGCAGTTCTTC. Translating it yields CSARVGGEQFF.